Shown below are 32 T cell receptor beta chains from a single sample sequenced in a study of cytomegalovirus exposure and HLA in healthy donors. The PCR made use of 60 Vbeta and 13 Jbeta primers. Assay: immunoSEQ multiplex PCR; the TCRdb copy retains only in-frame clones and omits some. This table has approximately 97,000 clones, nearly 80% appearing once. Sequencing was done on a sample of PBMCs. The receptors stem from a woman in her thirties or forties in good health and CMV-seropositive.

The rearrangement links TRBV29-1 to TRBJ2-3; 8 nucleotides align to TRBD2. Trimming at V came to 4 bases and at J to 3 bases, leaving 12 bases not matched to a gene. CDR1 SQVTM and CDR2 ANQGSEA come from the germline V gene. The CDR3 has 16 amino acids. CDR3 coding DNA: TGCAGCGTTGGCGGGGTTGGAGCGGGAGTGACAGATACGCAGTATTTT. Protein product: CSVGGVGAGVTDTQYF.

V usage is TRBV4-1 and J usage is TRBJ2-7; 11 bases align to TRBD2. Germline lookup yields CDR1 MGHRA and CDR2 YSYEKL. Trimming cost V 4 bases and J 4 bases; bases outside gene matches: 6. The CDR3 contains 15 residues. As DNA, the CDR3 is TGCGCCAGCAGCCGACCGGGACTAGCGGAATACGAGCAGTACTTC. Protein product: CASSRPGLAEYEQYF.

V and J are TRBV7-2 and TRBJ1-6; tentative D call: TRBD1 (6 bases). V was cut by 5 bases and J by 9 bases, with 14 bases left in between. Looked up from germline, CDR1 is SGHTA and CDR2 is FQGNSA. The CDR3 sequence is 14 residues long. CDR3 in amino acids: CASSVTGFSSPLHF. DNA of the CDR3: TGTGCCAGCAGCGTAACAGGGTTTAGTTCACCCCTCCACTTT.

The chain links TRBV5-1 to TRBJ2-3, with D possibly being TRBD2 (5 bases). Between the trimmed V and J ends, which lost 3 bases and 4 bases, there was a span of 12 bases. CDR3 size: 14 residues. Germline values: CDR1 SGHRS, CDR2 YFSETQ. The DNA of the CDR3 is TGCGCCAGCAGCTCTGCTCCCGGGGCAGATACGCAGTATTTT. It translates to CASSSAPGADTQYF.

This rearrangement joins TRBV9 to TRBJ2-1, with D tentatively TRBD1 (5 bases). CDR1 and CDR2 (germline): SGDLS, YYNGEE. V was trimmed by 3 bases and J by 7 bases, leaving 20 bases between them. This CDR3 comprises 16 residues. For the CDR3, the DNA is TGTGCCAGCAGCGCTCGGGCTTTCTGGGGCCAGAATGAGCAGTTCTTC. Residues: CASSARAFWGQNEQFF.

This rearrangement joins TRBV5-5 to TRBJ1-3; maybe TRBD1 (5 bases). Germline CDR1 is SGHKS and CDR2 is YYEKEE (reference sequence). Trimming cost V 4 bases and J 1 base, with 12 bases left between them. The CDR3 spans 15 residues. The CDR3 here is CASSVDSGSGNTIYF. CDR3 in DNA: TGTGCCAGCAGCGTTGACAGTGGGTCTGGAAACACCATATATTTT.

The V and J genes are TRBV15 and TRBJ2-3, with 11 bases fitting TRBD2. The V gene end was trimmed by 3 bases and the J gene end by 0 bases; junction bases not matched to a gene: 5. The CDR3 sequence is 17 residues long. Looked up from germline, CDR1 is LNHNV and CDR2 is YYDKDF (reference sequence). CDR3 coding DNA: TGTGCCACCAGCAGGAATCTAGCGGGAGGTAGCACAGATACGCAGTATTTT. Residues: CATSRNLAGGSTDTQYF.

Written as DNA, the CDR3 is TGTGCCAGCAGCTTGACCCGTAGCGGGACGGACACCGGGGAGCTGTTTTTT. Translating it yields CASSLTRSGTDTGELFF. The V and J genes are TRBV5-4 and TRBJ2-2, with 8 bases identical to TRBD2. V trimming: 1 base; J trimming: 3 bases; junction bases outside the gene matches: 8. CDR3 length: 17 amino acids. The germline gives CDR1 SGHNT, CDR2 YYREEE (reference sequence).

V gene TRBV5-1 combines with J gene TRBJ1-5; D possibly corresponds to TRBD1 (6 bases). CDR3 length: 13 residues. Looked up from germline, CDR1 is SGHRS and CDR2 is YFSETQ. V was cut by 1 base and J by 9 bases, with 11 bases left in between. CDR3 DNA: TGCGCCAGCAGCTTGCAGGGGCGTCCGCCCCAGCATTTT. Protein sequence: CASSLQGRPPQHF. The full variable domain, in which reference TRBV5-1 and TRBJ1-5 provide the parts outside the CDR3, is KAGVTQTPRYLIKTRGQQVTLSCSPISGHRSVSWYQQTPGQGLQFLFEYFSETQRNKGNFPGRFSGRQFSNSRSEMNVSTLELGDSALYLCASSLQGRPPQHFGDGTRLSIL.

V and J are TRBV18 and TRBJ2-1, with a possible D match to TRBD1 (5 bases). Germline loops: CDR1 KGHSH, CDR2 LQKENI. The CDR3 runs to 15 residues. Trimming stripped 0 bases from V and 4 bases from J, with 10 bases between. The CDR3 DNA reads TGTGCCAGCTCACCACCGTTCCAGGGATACAATGAGCAGTTCTTC. Residues: CASSPPFQGYNEQFF.

The chain uses TRBV7-2 and TRBJ2-7, with TRBD2 matching 9 bases. CDR1 is SGHTA, CDR2 FQGNSA, per germline. The CDR3 is 14 residues long. V lost 3 bases and J lost 2; bases outside the gene matches: 2. CDR3 sequence (DNA): TGTGCCAGCAGCTTCCGCGGGAGGGCCTACGAGCAGTACTTC. Residues: CASSFRGRAYEQYF.

This clone was seen only once. The chain recombines TRBV5-1 with TRBJ2-1; TRBD2 matches at 9 bases. The CDR3 consists of 15 residues. Unmatched junction bases numbered 10, after V lost 4 bases and J lost 8 bases. Germline V gene lookup returns CDR1 SGHRS and CDR2 YFSETQ. DNA of the CDR3: TGCGCCAGCAGCCCGGATAGCGGGAGCCTCGATGAGCAGTTCTTC. Translating it yields CASSPDSGSLDEQFF.

The chain combines TRBV2 with TRBJ2-2; 8 nucleotides match TRBD1. The junction had 4 bases not matched to a gene; V was cut back by 3 bases and J by 7 bases. The CDR3 is 14 amino acids. Germline V gene lookup returns CDR1 SNHLY and CDR2 FYNNEI. The CDR3 DNA sequence: TGTGCCAGCAGTGACGGACAGGGCGGCGGGGAGCTGTTTTTT. As protein: CASSDGQGGGELFF.

The chain recombines TRBV11-2 with TRBJ1-1, with D unclear. CDR1 is SGHAT and CDR2 is FQNNGV in the germline V gene. CDR3 length: 16 amino acids. Trimming left V 1 base short and J 4 bases short, with 16 bases between. In nucleotides, the CDR3 is TGTGCCAGCAGCTTAGTGTATTGGGTCGAGGGCACTGAAGCTTTCTTT. Translation: CASSLVYWVEGTEAFF.

The chain links TRBV7-8 to TRBJ2-4; possible D gene TRBD2, 7 bases. With 1 base removed from V and 9 bases from J, the gap between germline ends came to 13 bases. Germline CDR1 reads SGHVS; CDR2 reads FQNEAQ. This CDR3 contains 14 residues. The CDR3 reads CASSLETSRGIQYF. The DNA for the CDR3 is TGTGCCAGCAGCTTAGAGACTAGCAGGGGCATTCAGTACTTC.

The V gene is TRBV11-3, the J gene TRBJ2-7; 7 bases map to TRBD2. The germline CDR1 and CDR2 sequences are SGHNT and YENEEA. The CDR3 loop spans 13 amino acids. The ends lost 7 bases at V and 4 bases at J; junction bases unmatched: 7. CDR3 coding DNA: TGTGCCAGCAACCGGGGGGTCGGTTACGAGCAGTACTTC. Translated, it gives CASNRGVGYEQYF.

Comment on this clone: The identical CDR3 is also encoded by other nucleotide sequences in the sample. The chain carries TRBV2 and TRBJ2-3; TRBD2 agrees at 9 bases. The V and J ends lost 5 bases and 4 bases, in that order; junction bases with no gene match: 7. Germline CDR1 is SNHLY and CDR2 is FYNNEI. This CDR3 region has 15 residues. The CDR3 nucleotides read TGTGCCAGCAGTCTCGGGACTAGCTGGGCAGATACGCAGTATTTT. Translated, it gives CASSLGTSWADTQYF.

V and J are TRBV7-3 and TRBJ2-7; 7 nucleotides agree with TRBD1. CDR3 size: 14 residues. V trimming: 4 bases; J trimming: 3 bases; junction bases outside the gene matches: 6. Per the germline V gene, CDR1 is SGHTA and CDR2 is FQGTGA. This CDR3 is CASSSTGQFYEQYF. The CDR3 nucleotides are TGTGCCAGCAGCTCAACGGGACAGTTCTACGAGCAGTACTTC.

This clone was observed a few times. The chain recombines TRBV28 with TRBJ2-5; D might be TRBD2 (6 bases). CDR1 and CDR2 (germline): MDHEN, SYDVKM. The V and J ends lost 6 bases and 1 base respectively, with 18 bases between them. The CDR3 contains 16 residues. The chain's CDR3 is CASRSGPVSVQETQYF. CDR3 in DNA: TGTGCCAGCAGAAGCGGGCCCGTTAGCGTCCAAGAGACCCAGTACTTC.

V is TRBV28 and J is TRBJ2-2; D is possibly TRBD1 (5 bases). The germline V gene encodes CDR1 MDHEN and CDR2 SYDVKM. The CDR3 loop spans 16 amino acids. Trimming cost V 8 bases and J 4 bases, with 20 bases left between them. This chain's CDR3 is CASESSDSLGTGELFF. The DNA for the CDR3 is TGTGCCAGCGAATCGAGCGACAGCCTGGGCACCGGGGAGCTGTTTTTT.

The V call is TRBV5-1, the J call TRBJ2-5; TRBD2 is a possible D gene (5 bases). The ends were cut back, 0 bases at V and 2 bases at J, with 8 bases in the middle. Looked up from germline, CDR1 is SGHRS and CDR2 is YFSETQ. There are 14 residues in the CDR3. CDR3 protein: CASSLAGDQETQYF. Written as DNA, the CDR3 is TGCGCCAGCAGCTTGGCCGGGGATCAAGAGACCCAGTACTTC. Using reference TRBV5-1 and TRBJ2-5 for the parts outside the CDR3, the full variable domain is KAGVTQTPRYLIKTRGQQVTLSCSPISGHRSVSWYQQTPGQGLQFLFEYFSETQRNKGNFPGRFSGRQFSNSRSEMNVSTLELGDSALYLCASSLAGDQETQYFGPGTRLLVL.

This chain joins TRBV6-1 and TRBJ1-1; 10 nucleotides match TRBD1. V lost 7 bases and J lost 4; bases outside the gene matches: 3. The CDR3 contains 13 residues. Germline CDR1 reads MNHNS; CDR2 reads SASEGT. CDR3 residues: CASKWTGGTEAFF. DNA of the CDR3: TGTGCCAGCAAGTGGACAGGGGGCACTGAAGCTTTCTTT.

This sequence joins TRBV7-8 and TRBJ2-1; D possibly corresponds to TRBD2 (6 bases). The CDR3 has 13 amino acids. V was trimmed by 4 bases and J by 10 bases, leaving 14 bases between them. Germline CDR1 is SGHVS and CDR2 is FQNEAQ. CDR3 loop: CASSSGGSSEQFF. CDR3 bases: TGTGCCAGCAGCTCTGGGGGGTCGAGCGAGCAGTTCTTC.

The chain links TRBV4-1 to TRBJ2-7; 8 nucleotides line up with TRBD1. The CDR3 is made up of 15 amino acids. V was pared by 3 bases and J by 2 bases, with 6 bases of the junction left unmatched. Per the germline V gene, CDR1 is MGHRA and CDR2 is YSYEKL. The CDR3 loop is CASSQARTGTYEQYF. As DNA, the CDR3 is TGCGCCAGCAGCCAGGCCCGGACAGGGACCTACGAGCAGTACTTC.

The V gene is TRBV5-1, the J gene TRBJ2-2; TRBD2 matches 10 bases. The CDR3 spans 17 residues. Germline lookup yields CDR1 SGHRS and CDR2 YFSETQ. The V gene end was trimmed by 4 bases and the J gene end by 6 bases; junction bases not matched to a gene: 12. The CDR3 DNA follows: TGCGCCAGCAGCCCCCCCGCTAGCGGGAGTTTTGCCGGGGAGCTGTTTTTT. As protein: CASSPPASGSFAGELFF.

The J gene is TRBJ1-3, the V gene TRBV27; D remains unclear. The CDR3 sequence is 16 residues long. Germline assignment: CDR1 MNHEY and CDR2 SMNVEV (reference sequence). V was cut by 5 bases and J by 2 bases, with 16 bases left in between. The CDR3 loop reads CASSVTQEVAGNTIYF. The CDR3 nucleotides are TGTGCCAGCAGTGTGACCCAGGAGGTCGCTGGAAACACCATATATTTT.

The CDR3 nucleotides are TGTGCCAGCAGCTTCGGGACAGGGGACACAGATACGCAGTATTTT. This codes for CASSFGTGDTDTQYF. The chain is built from TRBV7-9 and TRBJ2-3; 10 bases map to TRBD1. Trimming took 3 bases from V and 2 from J; bases not matched to a gene: 2. The CDR3 loop spans 15 amino acids. The germline V gene encodes CDR1 SEHNR and CDR2 FQNEAQ (reference sequence).

This clone has a handful of counts. This chain uses TRBV29-1 with TRBJ2-7; 8 bases align to TRBD2. Looked up from germline, CDR1 is SQVTM and CDR2 is ANQGSEA. Germline trimming cut 6 bases from V and 7 bases from J; bases unmatched to any gene: 11. The CDR3 has 13 residues. In DNA, the CDR3 is TGCAGCGTGGGAGCGGGAGCCCCACGGGAGCAGTACTTC. It translates to CSVGAGAPREQYF.

The chain carries TRBV6-1 and TRBJ2-7; TRBD1 agrees at 9 bases. The CDR3 has 14 amino acids. Germline loops: CDR1 MNHNS, CDR2 SASEGT. With 4 bases clipped from V and 1 base from J, the junction kept 2 bases outside the gene matches. CDR3 sequence (DNA): TGTGCCAGCAGTGTCGACAGGGGGTCCTACGAGCAGTACTTC. Translated, it gives CASSVDRGSYEQYF.

This chain joins TRBV5-1 and TRBJ2-3; TRBD2 might be the D (6 bases). V was cut by 1 base and J by 6 bases, with 15 bases left in between. Germline CDR1 reads SGHRS; CDR2 reads YFSETQ. The CDR3 consists of 15 residues. CDR3 DNA sequence: TGCGCCAGCAGCTTGAATAGCGGCCCCCCGGATACGCAGTATTTT. Protein: CASSLNSGPPDTQYF.

V and J are TRBV6-1 and TRBJ1-2; 8 nucleotides agree with TRBD1. Germline CDR1 reads MNHNS; CDR2 reads SASEGT. The CDR3 sequence is 13 residues long. V trimming: 8 bases; J trimming: 11 bases; junction bases outside the gene matches: 13. The CDR3: CASGGQESPGYTF. The CDR3 region has the DNA TGTGCCAGCGGGGGACAGGAGTCTCCAGGATACACCTTC.

The chain carries TRBV4-2 and TRBJ2-7, with 8 bases that match TRBD2. This CDR3 is 18 amino acids long. V shed 0 bases, J shed 5 bases, and the junction held 15 bases outside the gene matches. Germline V gene data show CDR1 as LGHNA and CDR2 as YNFKEQ. The CDR3 DNA reads TGTGCCAGCAGCCAAGAAAGAAGGTTCCCGGGAGGGTCGGACGAGCAGTACTTC. Amino acid sequence: CASSQERRFPGGSDEQYF.